One sample yielded the 22 T cell receptor beta chains listed below, sequenced in a study of chemoradiotherapy in HPV16-positive cancers. Data came from immunoSEQ multiplex PCR; TCRdb stores just in-frame clones and leaves some out. The table includes 4,000 to 6,500 clones, around three quarters detected once. This specimen was tumor tissue, taken from a patient who underwent chemoradiotherapy. These receptor sequences come from a human donor with HPV-associated anogenital cancer.

V gene TRBV5-4 combines with J gene TRBJ1-1, with D unclear. The CDR3 sequence is 12 residues long. The V end was cut by 5 bases, the J end by 1 base, with 6 bases between. Looked up from germline, CDR1 is SGHNT and CDR2 is YYREEE (reference sequence). CDR3 in amino acids: CASRAGNTEAFF. The DNA for the CDR3 is TGTGCCAGCAGAGCCGGGAACACTGAAGCTTTCTTT.

This sequence joins TRBV6-5 and TRBJ2-5, with 15 positions matching TRBD2. Germline-derived CDR1 and CDR2 are MNHEY and SVGAGI. This CDR3 is built from 16 residues. Trimming cost V 4 bases and J 5 bases; bases outside gene matches: 5. Written as DNA, the CDR3 is TGTGCCAGCAGTTCCGGACTAGCGGGGGGGCACGAGACCCAGTACTTC. As protein: CASSSGLAGGHETQYF.

The rearrangement uses TRBV6-4 and TRBJ2-7; TRBD2 aligns across 11 bases. The germline V gene encodes CDR1 MRHNA and CDR2 SNTAGT. The V segment lost 5 bases and the J segment 1 base; nucleotides outside the gene matches: 1. This CDR3 has 14 amino acids. The CDR3 coding sequence is TGTGCCAGCAGTCTAGCGGGAGGATCCTACGAGCAGTACTTC. It specifies CASSLAGGSYEQYF.

This clone was seen just once. One end of the junction does not line up with germline, which may come from a read error. The J gene is TRBJ2-7, the V gene TRBV30; D remains ambiguous. Germline CDR1 and CDR2: GTSNPN and SVGIG (reference sequence). The CDR3 is 13 residues long. Written as DNA, the CDR3 is TGTGCCTGGAGTGTACTACGAGTATATTATGCGCACTTC. Translation gives CAWSVLRVYYAHF.

This rearrangement joins TRBV6-1 to TRBJ1-2; possible D gene TRBD1, 6 bases. The CDR3 contains 15 residues. From germline, CDR1 is MNHNS and CDR2 SASEGT. Trimming left V 0 bases short and J 7 bases short, with 15 bases between. DNA of the CDR3: TGTGCCAGCAGTGAAGCCGACAGGCTGACCCTTGGCTACACCTTC. Translation gives CASSEADRLTLGYTF.

The CDR3 is CATSGSGGFGEKLFF. DNA for the CDR3: TGTGCCACCAGCGGAAGCGGGGGCTTCGGTGAAAAACTGTTTTTT. The rearrangement links TRBV15 to TRBJ1-4; D is possibly TRBD1 (6 bases). This CDR3 is built from 15 residues. Germline assignment: CDR1 LNHNV and CDR2 YYDKDF (reference sequence). V lost 5 bases to trimming and J lost 7 bases, with 17 bases between them.

This chain joins TRBV7-2 and TRBJ2-5, with 8 positions matching TRBD2. V gave up 7 bases and J gave up 5 bases; unmatched junction bases: 12. This CDR3 has 15 residues. Germline V CDR1 and CDR2: SGHTA, FQGNSA. Here the CDR3 reads CASTSTSGSGETQYF. CDR3 bases: TGTGCCAGCACCAGTACTAGCGGTTCGGGGGAGACCCAGTACTTC.

The chain joins TRBV9 to TRBJ2-2; D is perhaps TRBD1 or TRBD2 (5 bases each). Germline loops: CDR1 SGDLS, CDR2 YYNGEE. The germline V and J ends were trimmed by 4 bases and 0 bases, with 16 bases remaining between them. This CDR3 comprises 17 residues. The CDR3 sequence: CASSTTRDETNTGELFF. CDR3 bases: TGTGCCAGCAGCACCACAAGGGACGAGACGAACACCGGGGAGCTGTTTTTT.

The chain recombines TRBV5-4 with TRBJ1-2; unclear D gene. The CDR3 extends over 13 amino acids. Germline V CDR1 and CDR2: SGHNT, YYREEE (reference sequence). The V and J ends lost 4 bases and 2 bases respectively, with 9 bases between them. The CDR3 nucleotides are TGTGCCAGCAGCCCGGTCGGGAACTATGGCTACACCTTC. Encoded protein: CASSPVGNYGYTF.

This clone was observed a few times. This chain links TRBV5-1 with TRBJ2-7; 12 nucleotides align to TRBD2. CDR3 length equals 15 residues. Germline-derived CDR1 and CDR2 are SGHRS and YFSETQ. V lost 2 bases and J lost 7; bases outside the gene matches: 7. The CDR3 DNA reads as TGCGCCAGCAGCTTAGACCCCGGACTAGCGGGAGAGCAGTACTTC. Amino acid sequence: CASSLDPGLAGEQYF.

This clone was observed a handful of times. The chain couples TRBV28 to TRBJ2-2; D unclear. Looked up from germline, CDR1 is MDHEN and CDR2 is SYDVKM. The CDR3 is 15 residues long. Trimming left V 5 bases short and J 0 bases short, with 10 bases between. For the CDR3, the DNA is TGTGCCAGCAGTCCGACACAATCGAACACCGGGGAGCTGTTTTTT. Its protein is CASSPTQSNTGELFF.

The chain joins TRBV6-7 to TRBJ1-5; D gene unclear. TRBV6-7 is labeled an ORF, and its function is uncertain. This CDR3 has 14 amino acids. V lost 6 bases and J lost 4, with 13 bases in between. CDR3 in amino acids: CASRIGGENQPQHF. CDR3 bases: TGTGCCAGCAGGATTGGCGGGGAGAATCAGCCCCAGCATTTT.

The chain couples TRBV9 to TRBJ2-1; D ambiguous. Trimming removed 4 bases at V and 6 bases at J, with 14 bases between. This CDR3 is built from 14 residues. The germline CDR1 and CDR2 sequences are SGDLS and YYNGEE. CDR3 residues: CASSRLDDLNEQFF. In DNA form, the CDR3 reads TGTGCCAGCAGCCGACTTGACGATCTCAATGAGCAGTTCTTC.

The chain joins TRBV18 to TRBJ2-2; 9 nucleotides align to TRBD1. Germline V gene data show CDR1 as KGHSH and CDR2 as LQKENI. V lost 6 bases, J lost 5 bases, and 4 bases stayed unmatched. CDR3 length equals 14 residues. DNA for the CDR3: TGTGCCAGCTCGCGGGACAGGGCGACCGGGGAGCTGTTTTTT. Its translation: CASSRDRATGELFF.

The chain couples TRBV7-9 to TRBJ1-1; tentatively, D is TRBD1 (6 bases). The V end lost 3 bases, the J end lost 4 bases, and 12 bases lay between the germline ends. The CDR3 runs 14 residues. The germline V gene encodes CDR1 SEHNR and CDR2 FQNEAQ (reference sequence). This CDR3 is CASSFGQIGTEAFF. For the CDR3, the DNA is TGTGCCAGCAGCTTTGGACAGATAGGCACTGAAGCTTTCTTT.

The table lists this clone with a few counts. V and J are TRBV13 and TRBJ2-2; D not resolved. Germline CDR1 is PRHDT and CDR2 is FYEKMQ (reference sequence). The CDR3 spans 13 residues. The V and J ends lost 7 bases and 0 bases respectively, with 6 bases between them. The CDR3, as DNA: TGTGCCAGCACCGACACGAACACCGGGGAGCTGTTTTTT. Its translation is CASTDTNTGELFF.

The chain recombines TRBV5-4 with TRBJ2-5; TRBD2 aligns across 15 bases. Trimming removed 4 bases from V and 2 bases from J; junction bases left unmatched: 3. The CDR3 loop spans 16 amino acids. The germline CDR1 and CDR2 sequences are SGHNT and YYREEE (reference sequence). Here the CDR3 DNA reads TGTGCCAGCAGCCCCGGACTAGCGGGGGGGCAAGAGACCCAGTACTTC. Protein sequence: CASSPGLAGGQETQYF.

Comment on this clone: One end of the junction does not line up with germline, which may come from a read error. V is TRBV7-7 and J is TRBJ2-1; perhaps TRBD2 as D (6 bases). This CDR3 is 14 amino acids long. Germline V gene sequence: CDR1 SSHAT, CDR2 FNYEAQ (reference sequence). The CDR3 DNA follows: TGTGCTAGCAGCTTAGGCGGGGCTGGCAATGAGCAGTTCTTC. Translated: CASSLGGAGNEQFF.

The chain recombines TRBV6-4 with TRBJ2-2; D may match TRBD1 or TRBD2 (6 bases each). CDR1 is MRHNA and CDR2 is SNTAGT in the germline V gene. The germline V and J ends were trimmed by 3 bases and 3 bases, with 11 bases remaining between them. The CDR3 spans 15 residues. Written as DNA, the CDR3 is TGTGCCAGCAGTGAAGGAAGGGGGGACACCGGGGAGCTGTTTTTT. Residues: CASSEGRGDTGELFF.

In nucleotides, the CDR3 is TGCGCCAGCAGCTTTTTTCCCGGGAATGACGAGCAGTACTTC. It yields the protein CASSFFPGNDEQYF. The chain combines TRBV5-1 with TRBJ2-5; TRBD2 might be the D (5 bases). The J call could be wrong; TRBJ2-7 is a better fit for the DNA end. The CDR3 has 14 amino acids. Germline V gives CDR1 SGHRS, CDR2 YFSETQ.

This clone showed up just a few times. V and J are TRBV6-4 and TRBJ1-2; 7 nucleotides agree with TRBD1. This CDR3 region has 12 residues. Trimming removed 4 bases from V and 8 bases from J; junction bases left unmatched: 4. Germline V CDR1 and CDR2: MRHNA, SNTAGT. In DNA, the CDR3 is TGTGCCAGCAGTGGACAGGGTAAGGGCTACACCTTC. This translates into CASSGQGKGYTF.

The V and J genes are TRBV11-2 and TRBJ1-1, with D possibly TRBD1 on 6 matching bases. V lost 0 bases and J 4 bases, leaving 9 bases between the germline ends. The CDR3 consists of 14 residues. Germline V gives CDR1 SGHAT, CDR2 FQNNGV. CDR3 DNA: TGTGCCAGCAGCTTAGAGGGGGCCCCCACTGAAGCTTTCTTT. Residues: CASSLEGAPTEAFF. The full variable domain, with the rest looked up from reference TRBV11-2 and TRBJ1-1, is EAGVAQSPRYKIIEKRQSVAFWCNPISGHATLYWYQQILGQGPKLLIQFQNNGVVDDSQLPKDRFSAERLKGVDSTLKIQPAKLEDSAVYLCASSLEGAPTEAFFGQGTRLTVV.